These 8 T cell receptor beta chains came from one sample sequenced in a study of CD8+ T cells in alopecia areata. Reverse transcribed after extraction, RNA yielded cDNA as the sequencing template. The data were produced by immunoSEQ multiplex PCR, yet TCRdb's version contains in-frame clones alone and is incomplete. The data show about 220,000 clones, around 57% seen once. Treatment reported: oral pan-JAK inhibitor, 5-10 mg twice daily. The starting material was CD4+ T cells sorted from blood, obtained at week 4, from a patient treated with tofacitinib. The origin of the receptors is a human donor with alopecia areata.

This chain uses TRBV4-1 with TRBJ2-1, with unresolved D. V dropped 4 bases and J dropped 5 bases, with 6 bases sitting between them. This CDR3 comprises 12 residues. CDR1 and CDR2 (germline): MGHRA, YSYEKL. CDR3: CASSLTNNEQFF. As DNA, the CDR3 is TGCGCCAGCAGCCTGACAAACAATGAGCAGTTCTTC.

The chain carries TRBV5-1 and TRBJ1-6; D is perhaps TRBD1 (6 bases). The CDR3 has 14 amino acids. V was trimmed by 4 bases and J by 9 bases, leaving 14 bases between them. The germline V gene encodes CDR1 SGHRS and CDR2 YFSETQ. Here the CDR3 DNA reads TGCGCCAGCAGCATAGACAGGTCGACTTCACCCCTCCACTTT. Protein sequence: CASSIDRSTSPLHF. Together with reference TRBV5-1 and TRBJ1-6, the CDR3 gives the full variable domain: KAGVTQTPRYLIKTRGQQVTLSCSPISGHRSVSWYQQTPGQGLQFLFEYFSETQRNKGNFPGRFSGRQFSNSRSEMNVSTLELGDSALYLCASSIDRSTSPLHFGNGTRLTVT.

A few counts support this clone. The V gene is TRBV29-1, the J gene TRBJ1-5; a possible D gene is TRBD1 (5 bases). Trimming cost V 4 bases and J 1 base, with 11 bases left between them. This CDR3 is 14 amino acids long. Germline V gene sequence: CDR1 SQVTM, CDR2 ANQGSEA. The CDR3 DNA reads as TGCAGCGTTGCCTCAGGGAGAAGCAATCAGCCCCAGCATTTT. This sequence encodes CSVASGRSNQPQHF.

J is TRBJ2-7 and V is TRBV15; D possibly corresponds to TRBD2 (7 bases). The germline V and J ends were trimmed by 0 bases and 0 bases, with 12 bases remaining between them. CDR3 length: 16 residues. Germline V gives CDR1 LNHNV, CDR2 YYDKDF (reference sequence). CDR3 DNA sequence: TGTGCCACCAGCAGAGAAGGGGGGGTGAACTCCTACGAGCAGTACTTC. Its translation is CATSREGGVNSYEQYF.

The CDR3 sequence is CASSLETSGVADTQYF. The CDR3, as DNA: TGCGCCAGCAGCTTGGAGACTAGCGGGGTAGCAGATACGCAGTATTTT. The chain recombines TRBV5-1 with TRBJ2-3; TRBD2 aligns across 11 bases. The CDR3 spans 16 residues. J lost 4 bases, V lost 0 bases, and 4 bases had no gene match. CDR1 and CDR2 (germline): SGHRS, YFSETQ.

This chain connects TRBV13 to TRBJ2-5, with D perhaps TRBD1 (6 bases). The CDR3 consists of 16 residues. V was cut by 5 bases and J by 1 base, with 17 bases left in between. The germline CDR1 and CDR2 sequences are PRHDT and FYEKMQ (reference sequence). The CDR3 DNA follows: TGTGCCAGCAGCCGAGCCCTAGGGGGTCCCCAAGAGACCCAGTACTTC. It specifies CASSRALGGPQETQYF.

This clone has a handful of counts. V usage is TRBV7-9 and J usage is TRBJ2-7, with 9 positions matching TRBD1. Trimming took 5 bases from V and 2 from J; bases not matched to a gene: 4. Germline loops: CDR1 SEHNR, CDR2 FQNEAQ (reference sequence). There are 14 residues in the CDR3. CDR3 sequence: CASSPRQGAYEQYF. CDR3 DNA sequence: TGTGCCAGCAGCCCAAGACAGGGGGCCTACGAGCAGTACTTC.

V usage is TRBV30 and J usage is TRBJ2-7; weak D call: TRBD1 (5 bases). This CDR3 spans 15 amino acids. The ends were cut back, 3 bases at V and 8 bases at J, with 23 bases in the middle. Per germline, CDR1 GTSNPN and CDR2 SVGIG (reference sequence). CDR3 amino acids: CAWRVKTGPFFQQYF. CDR3 in DNA: TGTGCCTGGAGAGTTAAAACAGGACCATTTTTCCAGCAGTACTTC.